This TCR beta chain was identified during a study of blood T cell repertoires in COVID-19. Study overall: Acute-phase and convalescent COVID-19 samples originated in the United States, Italy and Spain. T cells, B-cell-depleted T cells, or PBMCs supplied cDNA or gDNA.

Per the authors' pipeline: Reference gene primer amplification in the assay estimated nucleated cell counts. Profiling relied on immunoSEQ multiplex PCR, and the TCRdb table lists in-frame clones only, not all of them. V and J calls and clone size are as listed in that table; D and trimming were resolved from the DNA. The repertoire includes hundreds of thousands of clones, roughly 90% of them detected once, and about 1.5% sits in the top ten. Exposed study participants had met a COVID-19 case within 2 weeks before entry. The CDR3 totals 15 residues. The trim removed 3 bases at V and 8 bases at J, leaving 7 bases unmatched. CDR1 is MDHEN, CDR2 SYDVKM, per germline.

The sequenced sample was PBMCs or T cells enriched from blood (not recorded which). This receptor was taken from a woman aged 18-29 years who had been exposed to COVID-19. The chain couples TRBV28 to TRBJ2-1, with 10 bases identical to TRBD2. Written as DNA, the CDR3 is TGTGCCAGCAGTTTGCCTAGCGGGAGTACCGATGAGCAGTTCTTC. Translation gives CASSLPSGSTDEQFF.